These T cell receptor beta chains were read from a single sample in a study of T-cell memory formation after mild COVID-19. TCRdb redid the calling of the 5' RACE reads with MiXCR, one entry per CDR3 protein. The sample records 120,000 to 150,000 distinct CDR3 sequences, around 21% being singletons. Sequenced: PBMCs or a T cell subset sorted from them (not recorded which). These receptors were collected from an adult woman who had mild COVID-19 (a few samples of this study predate the infection). Cell type and time point are not known. CDR3s include the opening cysteine and the closing phenylalanine or tryptophan. D genes are given only for firm matches. Part of the rows lack a size; the others show once, few, many or a class for expanded clones.

CASSFQPVTDTQYF,TGTGCCAGCAGCTTTCAGCCCGTAACGGATACGCAGTATTTT,TRBJ2-3,14,many,-,TRBV7-6
CASSLEGTSGYNEQFF,TGTGCCAGCAGCTTAGAAGGGACTAGCGGATACAATGAGCAGTTCTTC,TRBJ2-1,16,-,TRBD2,TRBV7-3
CASSYYSGGEQFF,TGTGCCAGCAGCTATTACTCCGGGGGGGAGCAGTTCTTC,TRBJ2-1,13,once,TRBD2,TRBV5-4
CASSRSTTGDKVSYNSPLHF,TGTGCCAGCAGCCGCAGCACGACTGGAGACAAAGTTTCCTATAATTCACCCCTCCACTTT,TRBJ1-6,20,-,-,TRBV6-1
CATSDSRRGTRTDTQYF,TGTGCCACCAGTGATTCCCGGCGGGGCACCCGCACAGATACGCAGTATTTT,TRBJ2-3,17,-,-,TRBV24-1
CASSSPQFQETQYF,TGTGCCAGCAGTTCCCCGCAGTTCCAAGAGACCCAGTACTTC,TRBJ2-5,14,-,-,TRBV2
CASSPTTGSGNTIYF,TGTGCCAGCTCGCCGACGACAGGGAGTGGAAACACCATATATTTT,TRBJ1-3,15,-,TRBD1,TRBV18
CSAMTNTQYF,TGCAGTGCAATGACGAATACGCAGTATTTT,TRBJ2-3,10,few,-,TRBV20-1
CASSLEWGREQYF,TGTGCCAGCAGCTTAGAATGGGGGCGCGAGCAGTACTTC,TRBJ2-7,13,-,-,TRBV11-2
CASSRGGLAGVPSSGANVLTF,TGTGCCAGCAGCCGGGGGGGACTAGCGGGAGTTCCTAGCTCTGGGGCCAACGTCCTGACTTTC,TRBJ2-6,21,-,TRBD2,TRBV5-4
CASRWGSTDTQYF,TGCGCCAGCAGATGGGGGAGTACGGATACGCAGTATTTT,TRBJ2-3,13,few,-,TRBV10-2
CASNKRGTIQETQYF,TGTGCCAGCAACAAAAGAGGGACAATCCAAGAGACCCAGTACTTC,TRBJ2-5,15,-,-,TRBV7-9
CASSLRGSQPQHF,TGTGCCAGCAGTTTGAGGGGTTCTCAGCCCCAGCATTTT,TRBJ1-5,13,many,-,TRBV12-3/TRBV12-4
CAISGTGITDTQYF,TGTGCCATCAGTGGGACAGGGATAACAGATACGCAGTATTTT,TRBJ2-3,14,few,TRBD1,TRBV10-3
CATSRRGLAGEDYEQYF,TGTGCCACCAGCAGACGAGGACTAGCGGGAGAAGACTACGAGCAGTACTTC,TRBJ2-7,17,few,TRBD2,TRBV15
CSARVLAGGSDTQYF,TGCAGTGCTAGAGTTCTAGCGGGGGGATCAGATACGCAGTATTTT,TRBJ2-3,15,-,TRBD2,TRBV20-1
CASTQGLQGNEQFF,TGTGCCAGCACTCAGGGACTCCAGGGAAATGAGCAGTTCTTC,TRBJ2-1,14,-,-,TRBV6-5
CSARDRGIGQPQHF,TGCAGTGCTAGGGACAGGGGGATAGGTCAGCCCCAGCATTTT,TRBJ1-5,14,-,TRBD1,TRBV20-1
CSARHHRGELFF,TGCAGTGCTAGACATCACCGCGGGGAGCTGTTTTTT,TRBJ2-2,12,-,-,TRBV20-1
CASSFRVSGSSGEQFF,TGTGCCAGCAGCTTCCGGGTTAGCGGGAGTAGTGGGGAGCAGTTCTTC,TRBJ2-1,16,few,TRBD2,TRBV5-6
CASSLGSGGGEETQYF,TGTGCCAGCAGCTTAGGATCCGGGGGGGGAGAAGAGACCCAGTACTTC,TRBJ2-5,16,many,TRBD2,TRBV7-2
CASSERQGPTDTQYF,TGTGCCAGCAGTGAGCGACAGGGACCCACAGATACGCAGTATTTT,TRBJ2-3,15,once,TRBD1,TRBV2